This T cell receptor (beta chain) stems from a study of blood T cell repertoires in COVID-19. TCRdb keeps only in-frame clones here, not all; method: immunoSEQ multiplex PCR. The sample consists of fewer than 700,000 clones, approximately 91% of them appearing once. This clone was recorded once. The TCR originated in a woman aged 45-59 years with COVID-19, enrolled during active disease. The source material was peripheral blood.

CDR3 region: CASSSYGQGLLQSSTDTQYF. CDR3 nucleotide sequence: TGTGCCAGCAGCTCATACGGACAGGGTCTGTTGCAATCTAGCACAGATACGCAGTATTTT. The rearrangement uses TRBV13 and TRBJ2-3, with TRBD1 matching 8 bases. Unmatched junction bases numbered 18, after V lost 4 bases and J lost 0 bases. The length of the CDR3 is 20 residues. Germline assignment: CDR1 PRHDT and CDR2 FYEKMQ (reference sequence).